This paragraph reports one T cell receptor (beta chain). The sample comes from a study of blood T cell repertoires in COVID-19. Turning to the study itself: Samples taken during acute and convalescent COVID-19 were collected in the United States, Italy and Spain. In each case, the material was cDNA or gDNA derived from T cells, B-cell-depleted T cells, or PBMCs.

The CDR3 has 15 residues. V dropped 6 bases and J dropped 4; count of bases not matched to a gene: 5. CDR1 KGHSH and CDR2 LQKENI come from the germline V gene. In Seattle, patients joined the study during active infection and were tracked longitudinally. How the authors handled the data: From reference gene primer amplification, estimates of nucleated cell counts were derived. This table comes from immunoSEQ multiplex PCR, and its TCRdb copy is limited to in-frame clones, with some not included. V, J and clone size are those of that table, while D and trimming were read from the DNA. The repertoire has 260,000 or so clones, approximately 80% of them found once; the top ten carry 7.5%.

This sequence joins TRBV18 and TRBJ2-1; 11 bases align to TRBD2. Sequenced material: peripheral blood. The origin of this receptor is a woman at least 80 years old with COVID-19, enrolled during active disease. CDR3 coding DNA: TGTGCCAGCTCCTCGGGACTAGCGGAATACAATGAGCAGTTCTTC. As protein: CASSSGLAEYNEQFF.